The clone carrying this T cell receptor (beta chain) was picked up a small number of times. Its antigen is undetermined. MiXCR, run by TCRdb on the RACE reads, gives a single entry per CDR3 protein. The sample lists tens of thousands of distinct CDR3 sequences, 10% to 13% occurring once. The time point denotes: pre-sensitization, week 0. Documented treatment: therapeutic diphenylcyclopropenone sensitization with weekly scalp DPC. Total RNA extraction was carried out from unfractionated whole blood. The data belong to a study of human T cells and chemical hapten exposure. About the study: For the approximately 25-week duration of the study, patients were given weekly doses of diphenylcyclopropenone on the scalp. Small differences in pooled library volume mainly drove the variation in TCR yields per sample.

Study-level findings and limits: DPC sensitization produced no change in TCRs with frequency above 1 in 1000. Controls formed significantly fewer large CDR3 similarity clusters than expanded TCRs did.

The sequence came from a man in his fifties or sixties with alopecia areata. Some clones in this sample may be carry-over from other donors' samples. This specimen was whole blood, taken in connection with sensitization to the hapten diphenylcyclopropenone (DPC).

CDR3 nucleotide sequence: TGTGCCAGCCGACCCAAGGCGGGAGAAGCGAACACCGGGGAGCTGTTTTTT. It translates to CASRPKAGEANTGELFF. The chain has TRBV7-6 and TRBJ2-2, with 7 bases aligning to TRBD2. Germline V lookup: CDR1 SGHVS, CDR2 FNYEAQ. Trimming removed 8 bases from V and 0 bases from J; junction bases left unmatched: 12. This CDR3 region has 17 residues.